The 21 T cell receptor beta chains below come from one sample, sequenced in a study of shared clonotypes between healthy human individuals. Clones were read by immunoSEQ multiplex PCR, and TCRdb kept only the in-frame ones, dropping some. The sample yields over a million clones, around 95% seen once. The sequenced material came from naive CD4+ T cells sorted from blood. Subset noted: CD45RA+ positively selected. These receptors were taken from a man aged 30 to 39 in good health.

The V and J genes are TRBV19 and TRBJ2-7, with D perhaps being TRBD1 or TRBD2 (5 bases each). CDR1 is LNHDA, CDR2 SQIVND, per germline (reference sequence). The CDR3 covers 12 residues. The ends were cut back, 5 bases at V and 3 bases at J, with 8 bases in the middle. In DNA form, the CDR3 reads TGTGCCAGTAGTGAGGGGATCTACGAGCAGTACTTC. Protein product: CASSEGIYEQYF. Based on the CDR3 plus reference TRBV19 and TRBJ2-7, the full variable domain is DGGITQSPKYLFRKEGQNVTLSCEQNLNHDAMYWYRQDPGQGLRLIYYSQIVNDFQKGDIAEGYSVSREKKESFPLTVTSAQKNPTAFYLCASSEGIYEQYFGPGTRLTVT.

The rearrangement uses TRBV5-1 and TRBJ2-1, with TRBD2 matching 9 bases. This CDR3 comprises 15 residues. The V gene end was trimmed by 1 base and the J gene end by 8 bases; junction bases not matched to a gene: 7. Germline CDR1 and CDR2: SGHRS and YFSETQ. In nucleotides, the CDR3 is TGCGCCAGCAGCTTGTTAAGCGGGAGGAAAGATGAGCAGTTCTTC. Protein sequence: CASSLLSGRKDEQFF.

V gene TRBV9 combines with J gene TRBJ1-1, with 10 bases that match TRBD1. CDR1 and CDR2 (germline): SGDLS, YYNGEE. J was trimmed by 5 bases and V by 4 bases; bases with no gene match: 11. The CDR3 is 16 residues long. In DNA, the CDR3 is TGTGCCAGCAGCAGGGGACAGGGGTTATCGAGGACTGAAGCTTTCTTT. Translated, it gives CASSRGQGLSRTEAFF.

The chain couples TRBV11-2 to TRBJ2-5; 9 nucleotides align to TRBD1. This CDR3 region has 14 residues. The V and J ends lost 4 bases and 3 bases, in that order; junction bases with no gene match: 3. Germline V gene lookup returns CDR1 SGHAT and CDR2 FQNNGV. Here the CDR3 reads CASSYTGGEETQYF. The DNA of the CDR3 is TGTGCCAGCAGCTATACAGGGGGCGAAGAGACCCAGTACTTC.

The rearrangement uses TRBV19 and TRBJ1-2; D not certain. This CDR3 contains 13 residues. The germline V gene encodes CDR1 LNHDA and CDR2 SQIVND (reference sequence). V lost 3 bases and J lost 4, with 9 bases in between. CDR3 coding DNA: TGTGCCAGTAGTATGGCTGGGATCTATGGCTACACCTTC. It translates to CASSMAGIYGYTF.

As for this clone: This specimen includes other DNA sequences encoding the same CDR3. This rearrangement joins TRBV18 to TRBJ2-1, with D unclear. The CDR3 consists of 11 residues. V was cut by 2 bases and J by 5 bases, with 1 base left in between. Germline-derived CDR1 and CDR2 are KGHSH and LQKENI. As DNA, the CDR3 is TGTGCCAGCTCACCAGACAATGAGCAGTTCTTC. Encoded protein: CASSPDNEQFF.

The CDR3 nucleotides are TGTGCCAGCAGCCCAGAAGGGGCTAGCACAGATACGCAGTATTTT. Translating it yields CASSPEGASTDTQYF. V and J are TRBV11-1 and TRBJ2-3; D perhaps matches TRBD1 (5 bases). Trimming stripped 5 bases from V and 0 bases from J, with 12 bases between. The CDR3 runs to 15 residues. Germline V gene lookup returns CDR1 SGHAT and CDR2 FQDESV (reference sequence).

This clone appeared once. The V gene is TRBV2, the J gene TRBJ1-5; 8 nucleotides agree with TRBD1. Germline V gene lookup returns CDR1 SNHLY and CDR2 FYNNEI. After removal of 6 bases from V and 4 bases from J, the junction contained 8 bases not matched to a gene. The CDR3 spans 15 residues. CDR3 sequence reads: CASRPDRVGNQPQHF. As DNA, the CDR3 is TGTGCCAGCAGACCGGACAGGGTGGGGAATCAGCCCCAGCATTTT.

The V gene is TRBV5-5, the J gene TRBJ1-1; TRBD1 matches at 9 bases. Germline CDR1 is SGHKS and CDR2 is YYEKEE (reference sequence). The CDR3 has 16 amino acids. After removal of 2 bases from V and 4 bases from J, the junction contained 9 bases not matched to a gene. The CDR3 sequence: CASSFRDRDVFTEAFF. The CDR3 DNA reads as TGTGCCAGCAGCTTCCGGGACAGGGATGTATTCACTGAAGCTTTCTTT.

This clone was counted a few times. Other DNA sequences in the sample encode the same CDR3. This rearrangement joins TRBV18 to TRBJ1-5; D unresolved. The germline gives CDR1 KGHSH, CDR2 LQKENI. Trimming cost V 0 bases and J 5 bases, with 2 bases left between them. This CDR3 has 12 amino acids. Here the CDR3 reads CASSPPDQPQHF. The CDR3 DNA reads TGTGCCAGCTCACCACCGGATCAGCCCCAGCATTTT.

Of note for this clone: This CDR3 is also generated by other DNA sequences in the sample. The chain employs TRBV7-9 and TRBJ1-5; D is possibly TRBD1 (6 bases). The V end lost 3 bases, the J end lost 3 bases, and 9 bases lay between the germline ends. Germline V lookup: CDR1 SEHNR, CDR2 FQNEAQ (reference sequence). This CDR3 has 14 residues. CDR3 sequence reads: CASSLDSSNQPQHF. Written as DNA, the CDR3 is TGTGCCAGCAGCTTGGACAGCTCCAATCAGCCCCAGCATTTT.

J is TRBJ2-5 and V is TRBV19; D is uncertain. The V gene lost 1 base and the J gene lost 2 bases, with 8 bases spanning the gap. Germline CDR1 reads LNHDA; CDR2 reads SQIVND (reference sequence). This CDR3 is built from 14 residues. This chain's CDR3 is CASSIGGRQETQYF. Written as DNA, the CDR3 is TGTGCCAGTAGTATAGGTGGCCGACAAGAGACCCAGTACTTC.

The chain carries TRBV28 and TRBJ2-5, with D possibly TRBD1 on 6 matching bases. CDR1 is MDHEN, CDR2 SYDVKM, per germline. The CDR3 consists of 14 residues. V was trimmed by 2 bases and J by 3 bases, leaving 10 bases between them. The CDR3 here is CASSLGGSEETQYF. As DNA, the CDR3 is TGTGCCAGCAGTTTAGGGGGCAGTGAAGAGACCCAGTACTTC.

The gene calls are TRBV7-2 and TRBJ2-3; the match to TRBD2 covers 10 bases. Germline values: CDR1 SGHTA, CDR2 FQGNSA. The CDR3 sequence is 16 residues long. The V segment lost 8 bases and the J segment 4 bases; nucleotides outside the gene matches: 12. The CDR3 DNA follows: TGTGCCAGCCCTAAGTCAGCGGGAGGGCCCGCAGATACGCAGTATTTT. Its translation: CASPKSAGGPADTQYF.

The V and J genes are TRBV4-1 and TRBJ2-1; 9 positions match TRBD2. J lost 6 bases, V lost 2 bases, and 5 bases had no gene match. The germline V gene encodes CDR1 MGHRA and CDR2 YSYEKL. The CDR3 spans 15 residues. CDR3 protein: CASSQMGLALNEQFF. DNA for the CDR3: TGCGCCAGCAGCCAAATGGGACTAGCTCTCAATGAGCAGTTCTTC.

The chain links TRBV19 to TRBJ1-4; D uncertain. There are 14 residues in the CDR3. The V and J ends lost 3 bases and 7 bases respectively, with 12 bases between them. Germline CDR1 LNHDA, CDR2 SQIVND (reference sequence). The DNA of the CDR3 is TGTGCCAGTAGTATGAACGGGGTTGGTGAAAAACTGTTTTTT. Its protein is CASSMNGVGEKLFF.

This chain joins TRBV7-6 and TRBJ2-1; TRBD2 aligns across 12 bases. This CDR3 has 15 amino acids. Per germline, CDR1 SGHVS and CDR2 FNYEAQ. V lost 5 bases and J lost 6; bases outside the gene matches: 5. This CDR3 is CASSRPSGRANEQFF. CDR3 nucleotides: TGTGCCAGCAGCCGCCCTAGCGGGAGGGCCAATGAGCAGTTCTTC. The variable domain in full, completed from reference TRBV7-6 and TRBJ2-1, reads GAGVSQSPRYKVTKRGQDVALRCDPISGHVSLYWYRQALGQGPEFLTYFNYEAQQDKSGLPNDRFSAERPEGSISTLTIQRTEQRDSAMYRCASSRPSGRANEQFFGPGTRLTVL.

This clone appeared once. This sequence joins TRBV10-3 and TRBJ2-1; D might be TRBD2 (5 bases). Germline V gene data show CDR1 as ENHRY and CDR2 as SYGVKD. The CDR3 is 15 residues long. V dropped 3 bases and J dropped 7 bases, with 16 bases sitting between them. Here the CDR3 reads CAISEKRAPSNEQFF. The CDR3 nucleotides read TGTGCCATCAGTGAAAAGAGGGCCCCTTCTAATGAGCAGTTCTTC.

The V and J genes are TRBV10-3 and TRBJ2-7; D may correspond to TRBD1 or TRBD2 (5 bases each). The CDR3 extends over 14 amino acids. Germline V gene sequence: CDR1 ENHRY, CDR2 SYGVKD. V was clipped by 7 bases and J by 0 bases, with 13 bases between them. CDR3 sequence reads: CAIIGDRNSYEQYF. In DNA, the CDR3 is TGTGCCATCATTGGGGACCGGAACTCCTACGAGCAGTACTTC.

This chain links TRBV29-1 with TRBJ1-5, with D perhaps matching TRBD1 (5 bases). V gave up 7 bases and J gave up 8 bases, with 6 bases separating them. This CDR3 contains 9 residues. The germline gives CDR1 SQVTM, CDR2 ANQGSEA. The CDR3 DNA sequence: TGCAGCGCGGGGGAGCCCCAGCATTTT. This translates into CSAGEPQHF.

On this clone: This specimen includes other DNA sequences encoding the same CDR3. The rearrangement links TRBV18 to TRBJ2-7; D might be TRBD1 (5 bases). The CDR3 is 14 residues long. With 1 base removed from V and 1 base from J, the gap between germline ends came to 8 bases. Germline V gene lookup returns CDR1 KGHSH and CDR2 LQKENI. This chain's CDR3 is CASSPRAGSYEQYF. The CDR3 nucleotides are TGTGCCAGCTCACCACGAGCAGGGTCCTACGAGCAGTACTTC.